The 18 T cell receptor beta chains below were found in one sample sequenced in a study of cytomegalovirus exposure and HLA in healthy donors. PCR primers comprised 60 Vbeta and 13 Jbeta primers. Measured with immunoSEQ multiplex PCR; TCRdb has only the in-frame clones, and not every one. The table records approximately 170,000 clones, around 78% of them present only once. Material for sequencing was PBMCs. The receptors derive from a woman in her 40s in good health and CMV-seropositive.

This clone was picked up a small number of times. The chain links TRBV5-1 to TRBJ2-1; D is perhaps TRBD1 (5 bases). With 2 bases removed from V and 2 bases from J, the gap between germline ends came to 11 bases. In germline, CDR1 is SGHRS, CDR2 YFSETQ. This CDR3 has 15 amino acids. For the CDR3, the DNA is TGCGCCAGCAGCTTAGACAGAAGAACCTACAATGAGCAGTTCTTC. It codes for CASSLDRRTYNEQFF.

The chain carries TRBV19 and TRBJ2-2; maybe TRBD2 (6 bases). Trimming stripped 5 bases from V and 5 bases from J, with 15 bases between. The CDR3 is 15 amino acids. The V gene's germline CDR1 is LNHDA and CDR2 SQIVND (reference sequence). CDR3 amino acids: CASSFRDSQTGELFF. CDR3 bases: TGTGCCAGTAGTTTCCGGGACTCTCAGACCGGGGAGCTGTTTTTT.

The V and J genes are TRBV7-7 and TRBJ2-2; 9 bases line up with TRBD2. From germline, CDR1 is SSHAT and CDR2 FNYEAQ (reference sequence). This CDR3 has 18 residues. Unmatched junction bases numbered 13, after V lost 5 bases and J lost 3 bases. In nucleotides, the CDR3 is TGTGCCAGCAGCCCCGGCCCGCGGGGGGGCCCAGACACCGGGGAGCTGTTTTTT. This sequence encodes CASSPGPRGGPDTGELFF. Full variable domain (outside the CDR3, taken from reference TRBV7-7 and TRBJ2-2): GAGVSQSPRYKVTKRGQDVTLRCDPISSHATLYWYQQALGQGPEFLTYFNYEAQPDKSGLPSDRFSAERPEGSISTLTIQRTEQRDSAMYRCASSPGPRGGPDTGELFFGEGSRLTVL.

This chain joins TRBV30 and TRBJ2-3; 9 bases line up with TRBD2. J was trimmed by 7 bases and V by 0 bases; bases with no gene match: 14. The CDR3 sequence is 17 residues long. Per the germline V gene, CDR1 is GTSNPN and CDR2 is SVGIG (reference sequence). The CDR3 nucleotides are TGTGCCTGGAGTGTTGGGCTTGTAGCGGGGGTTGGAAATACGCAGTATTTT. It yields the protein CAWSVGLVAGVGNTQYF.

The CDR3 DNA is TGTGCCAGCAGCTTGGGACTAGTGGAGACCCAGTACTTC. Its protein product is CASSLGLVETQYF. The chain joins TRBV5-5 to TRBJ2-5; tentatively, D is TRBD2 (6 bases). The CDR3 extends over 13 amino acids. The germline gives CDR1 SGHKS, CDR2 YYEKEE (reference sequence). The V and J ends lost 0 bases and 5 bases respectively, with 8 bases between them.

The V and J genes are TRBV4-3 and TRBJ1-3; 11 bases are shared with TRBD1. From germline, CDR1 is LGHNA and CDR2 YSLEER. V dropped 4 bases and J dropped 1; count of bases not matched to a gene: 6. This CDR3 contains 17 residues. The CDR3 is CASSPSRDRGSGNTIYF. The DNA of the CDR3 is TGCGCCAGCAGCCCGTCTAGGGACAGGGGGTCTGGAAACACCATATATTTT.

On this clone itself: The identical CDR3 is also encoded by other nucleotide sequences in the sample. The chain uses TRBV6-1 and TRBJ1-2; 7 nucleotides line up with TRBD1. J lost 4 bases, V lost 4 bases, and 0 bases had no gene match. CDR3 size: 12 residues. From germline, CDR1 is MNHNS and CDR2 SASEGT. The CDR3 sequence is CASSAGGYGYTF. DNA of the CDR3: TGTGCCAGCAGTGCAGGGGGCTATGGCTACACCTTC.

This chain links TRBV5-1 with TRBJ2-2, with 7 bases aligning to TRBD1. The CDR3 has 14 residues. V lost 4 bases to trimming and J lost 4 bases; unmatched junction nucleotides: 4. Germline V CDR1 and CDR2: SGHRS, YFSETQ. In nucleotides, the CDR3 is TGCGCCAGCAGCCCCACAGGGGCCACCGGGGAGCTGTTTTTT. As protein: CASSPTGATGELFF.

V is TRBV30 and J is TRBJ2-2; tentative D call: TRBD1 (6 bases). CDR1 and CDR2 from the germline V gene are GTSNPN and SVGIG (reference sequence). V was trimmed by 1 base and J by 2 bases, leaving 11 bases between them. The CDR3 is 15 residues long. The CDR3 reads CAWSEPGHNTGELFF. In nucleotides, the CDR3 is TGTGCCTGGAGTGAACCGGGACACAACACCGGGGAGCTGTTTTTT.

The chain carries TRBV13 and TRBJ2-2, with TRBD2 identical over 7 bases. The CDR3 covers 18 residues. With V trimmed by 2 bases and J by 3 bases, 12 bases remained unmatched. Germline assignment: CDR1 PRHDT and CDR2 FYEKMQ (reference sequence). In nucleotides, the CDR3 is TGTGCCAGCAGCTTACGACGGGCGGGGGTTTCATACACCGGGGAGCTGTTTTTT. Protein product: CASSLRRAGVSYTGELFF.

The chain has TRBV19 and TRBJ1-6; unclear D gene. This CDR3 has 14 amino acids. Per the germline V gene, CDR1 is LNHDA and CDR2 is SQIVND (reference sequence). The ends were cut back, 3 bases at V and 10 bases at J, with 13 bases in the middle. The CDR3 protein is CASSIGAAGSPLHF. The CDR3 region has the DNA TGTGCCAGTAGTATTGGAGCCGCGGGGTCACCCCTCCACTTT.

V usage is TRBV30 and J usage is TRBJ2-7; D gene unclear. Germline loops: CDR1 GTSNPN, CDR2 SVGIG (reference sequence). V gave up 1 base and J gave up 3 bases, with 7 bases separating them. The CDR3 runs 12 residues. In DNA form, the CDR3 reads TGTGCCTGGAGTGGAGACAACTACGAGCAGTACTTC. Protein sequence: CAWSGDNYEQYF.

The chain is built from TRBV5-1 and TRBJ1-1, with D possibly being TRBD1 (5 bases). The V gene lost 4 bases and the J gene lost 4 bases, with 11 bases spanning the gap. The CDR3 has 13 amino acids. The germline V gene encodes CDR1 SGHRS and CDR2 YFSETQ. DNA for the CDR3: TGCGCCAGCAGCGTGATGGGGGGCACTGAAGCTTTCTTT. Translation: CASSVMGGTEAFF.

In this sample, this clone turned up a few times. The rearrangement joins TRBV4-2 to TRBJ1-1, with TRBD1 as a possible D gene (6 bases). This CDR3 contains 15 residues. Germline values: CDR1 LGHNA, CDR2 YNFKEQ. V was clipped by 4 bases and J by 0 bases, with 12 bases between them. CDR3 coding DNA: TGTGCCAGCAGCCTGACGGACAGAATGAACACTGAAGCTTTCTTT. Amino acids: CASSLTDRMNTEAFF.

The chain combines TRBV28 with TRBJ1-3, with 9 positions matching TRBD1. The germline CDR1 and CDR2 sequences are MDHEN and SYDVKM. Unmatched junction bases numbered 7, after V lost 4 bases and J lost 0 bases. This CDR3 has 17 amino acids. The CDR3 region has the DNA TGTGCCAGCAGTTCGGGACAGGGCTGGAGCTCTGGAAACACCATATATTTT. It translates to CASSSGQGWSSGNTIYF.

This clone turned up a few times. J is TRBJ2-7 and V is TRBV27; the D gene is possibly TRBD1 (6 bases). Germline loops: CDR1 MNHEY, CDR2 SMNVEV (reference sequence). The CDR3 runs to 14 residues. The V end lost 4 bases, the J end lost 4 bases, and 14 bases lay between the germline ends. CDR3 residues: CASSSSTGPYEQYF. CDR3 coding DNA: TGTGCCAGCAGTTCCTCGACAGGCCCTTACGAGCAGTACTTC.

This clone was observed once. The chain carries TRBV5-1 and TRBJ1-4; D possibly corresponds to TRBD1 (5 bases). With 4 bases removed from V and 8 bases from J, the gap between germline ends came to 15 bases. Germline V gives CDR1 SGHRS, CDR2 YFSETQ. The CDR3 consists of 14 residues. The CDR3 region has the DNA TGCGCCAGCAGCCTACGGGGGGACGCCGAAAAACTGTTTTTT. The encoded protein is CASSLRGDAEKLFF. The full variable domain, completed using reference TRBV5-1 and TRBJ1-4, is KAGVTQTPRYLIKTRGQQVTLSCSPISGHRSVSWYQQTPGQGLQFLFEYFSETQRNKGNFPGRFSGRQFSNSRSEMNVSTLELGDSALYLCASSLRGDAEKLFFGSGTQLSVL.

The chain employs TRBV28 and TRBJ1-5, with D tentatively TRBD1 (5 bases). V shed 2 bases and J shed 0 bases, with 20 bases lying between them. CDR1 MDHEN and CDR2 SYDVKM come from the germline V gene. The CDR3 runs 19 residues. This chain's CDR3 is CASSLSFGAGRGSNQPQHF. The CDR3 bases are TGTGCCAGCAGTTTAAGTTTCGGAGCAGGGAGGGGTAGCAATCAGCCCCAGCATTTT.